Shown below are 11 T cell receptor beta chains from a single sample sequenced in a study of T cell changes during pregnancy in multiple sclerosis. Libraries were prepared by immunoSEQ multiplex PCR; TCRdb keeps only in-frame clonotypes and omits some of them. The table lists 50,000 to 65,000 clones, 70% to 90% of them singletons. Sequencing used peripheral blood, obtained after pregnancy. These receptors were collected from a female donor with multiple sclerosis, enrolled in a pregnancy study.

The J gene is TRBJ2-1, the V gene TRBV7-9; TRBD1 matches 9 bases. Germline lookup yields CDR1 SEHNR and CDR2 FQNEAQ (reference sequence). V was pared by 6 bases and J by 2 bases, with 5 bases of the junction left unmatched. The CDR3 loop spans 15 amino acids. The CDR3, as DNA: TGTGCCAGCAGTTCCGGGACAGGGCCCTACAATGAGCAGTTCTTC. It specifies CASSSGTGPYNEQFF. The whole variable domain, filled in from reference TRBV7-9 and TRBJ2-1, reads DTGVSQNPRHKITKRGQNVTFRCDPISEHNRLYWYRQTLGQGPEFLTYFQNEAQLEKSRLLSDRFSAERPKGSFSTLEIQRTEQGDSAMYLCASSSGTGPYNEQFFGPGTRLTVL.

The chain carries TRBV27 and TRBJ1-2; 8 bases are a match to TRBD1. Germline CDR1 and CDR2: MNHEY and SMNVEV (reference sequence). The J segment lost 8 bases and the V segment lost 5 bases, leaving 7 bases of the junction unmatched. This CDR3 has 13 residues. CDR3 amino acids: CASSTDRGRGYTF. In DNA, the CDR3 is TGTGCCAGCAGTACAGACAGGGGAAGGGGCTACACCTTC.

The chain combines TRBV7-8 with TRBJ2-2; D may be TRBD1 (6 bases). CDR1 and CDR2 (germline): SGHVS, FQNEAQ. The CDR3 totals 15 residues. Trimming removed 2 bases at V and 2 bases at J, with 9 bases between. This chain's CDR3 is CASSLRTDNTGELFF. CDR3 sequence (DNA): TGTGCCAGCAGCTTAAGGACAGATAACACCGGGGAGCTGTTTTTT. The whole variable domain, remainder taken from reference TRBV7-8 and TRBJ2-2, is GAGVSQSPRYKVAKRGQDVALRCDPISGHVSLFWYQQALGQGPEFLTYFQNEAQLDKSGLPSDRFFAERPEGSVSTLKIQRTQQEDSAVYLCASSLRTDNTGELFFGEGSRLTVL.

The V gene is TRBV30, the J gene TRBJ1-1; TRBD1 matches at 10 bases. V dropped 4 bases and J dropped 10; count of bases not matched to a gene: 6. Germline CDR1 is GTSNPN and CDR2 is SVGIG (reference sequence). The CDR3 is 12 amino acids. This CDR3 reads CAWTRTGGRAFF. CDR3 bases: TGTGCCTGGACTCGGACAGGGGGGAGAGCTTTCTTT. The variable domain in full, with the rest retrieved from reference TRBV30 and TRBJ1-1, is SQTIHQWPATLVQPVGSPLSLECTVEGTSNPNLYWYRQAAGRGLQLLFYSVGIGQISSEVPQNLSASRPQDRQFILSSKKLLLSDSGFYLCAWTRTGGRAFFGQGTRLTVV.

This clone was recorded once. The CDR3 spells CASSFIFAGVSYNEQFF. CDR3 nucleotide sequence: TGCGCCAGCAGCTTTATATTTGCGGGGGTCTCCTACAATGAGCAGTTCTTC. The rearrangement links TRBV5-1 to TRBJ2-1, with 7 bases lining up with TRBD2. V shed 2 bases, J shed 0 bases, and the junction held 8 bases outside the gene matches. This CDR3 contains 17 residues. Germline V CDR1 and CDR2: SGHRS, YFSETQ. The full variable domain, its missing parts supplied by reference TRBV5-1 and TRBJ2-1, is KAGVTQTPRYLIKTRGQQVTLSCSPISGHRSVSWYQQTPGQGLQFLFEYFSETQRNKGNFPGRFSGRQFSNSRSEMNVSTLELGDSALYLCASSFIFAGVSYNEQFFGPGTRLTVL.

This rearrangement joins TRBV29-1 to TRBJ1-1; TRBD1 matches at 8 bases. Germline V gene sequence: CDR1 SQVTM, CDR2 ANQGSEA. The CDR3 consists of 13 residues. V gave up 7 bases and J gave up 0 bases; unmatched junction bases: 4. CDR3 protein: CSGGQGMNTEAFF. CDR3 coding DNA: TGCAGCGGTGGACAGGGAATGAACACTGAAGCTTTCTTT.

The J gene is TRBJ1-1, the V gene TRBV6-1; 8 bases fit TRBD1. Germline CDR1 reads MNHNS; CDR2 reads SASEGT. J lost 4 bases, V lost 4 bases, and 5 bases had no gene match. The CDR3 extends over 14 amino acids. This CDR3 is CASSVGQGGTEAFF. DNA for the CDR3: TGTGCCAGCAGTGTCGGACAGGGAGGCACTGAAGCTTTCTTT.

This chain links TRBV6-6 with TRBJ1-6; weak D call: TRBD1 (6 bases). The V end was cut by 4 bases, the J end by 7 bases, with 14 bases between. In germline, CDR1 is MNHNY, CDR2 SVGAGI (reference sequence). This CDR3 is built from 15 residues. CDR3 sequence (DNA): TGTGCCAGCAGTTCCAGGGGCCCGCTGAATTCACCCCTCCACTTT. This codes for CASSSRGPLNSPLHF.

This clone came up once. This chain links TRBV2 with TRBJ1-4; D gene ambiguous. The CDR3 is 14 residues long. The V and J ends lost 6 bases and 0 bases respectively, with 8 bases between them. Germline V gene sequence: CDR1 SNHLY, CDR2 FYNNEI. CDR3 bases: TGTGCCAGCAGACGACTCCCAACTAATGAAAAACTGTTTTTT. Protein sequence: CASRRLPTNEKLFF.

This clone was seen just once. The chain joins TRBV5-1 to TRBJ1-1, with TRBD1 identical over 8 bases. The length of the CDR3 is 15 residues. The ends lost 4 bases at V and 1 base at J; junction bases unmatched: 6. CDR1 SGHRS and CDR2 YFSETQ come from the germline V gene. Written as DNA, the CDR3 is TGCGCCAGCAGCCTCTGGGACAGGAAGAACACTGAAGCTTTCTTT. It encodes CASSLWDRKNTEAFF.

V usage is TRBV5-6 and J usage is TRBJ2-1; TRBD2 is a possible D gene (7 bases). The germline V gene has CDR1 SGHDT and CDR2 YYEEEE. This CDR3 has 14 residues. V was trimmed by 6 bases and J by 8 bases, leaving 18 bases between them. The CDR3 coding sequence is TGTGCCAGCATCCTACTAGGGGGGGAGGATGAGCAGTTCTTC. Its protein is CASILLGGEDEQFF.